This passage covers 19 T cell receptor beta chains from one sample sequenced in a study of blood T cells in healthy people across ages. Next came a second PCR, run for about 7 to 12 cycles, which used a sample-barcoded 5' primer along with a J-beta primer mix. TCRdb independently ran MiXCR on the 5' RACE reads; one entry per CDR3 protein. The sample contains approximately 600,000 distinct CDR3 sequences, under 65% of which appear only once. The specimen was blood. These receptors were taken from a man aged 55 to 69 in good health.

The rearrangement links TRBV2 to TRBJ2-1; 9 bases align to TRBD1. The J call is doubtful: the DNA matches TRBJ2-7 better. The germline CDR1 and CDR2 sequences are SNHLY and FYNNEI. This CDR3 spans 15 amino acids. For the CDR3, the DNA is TGTGCCAGCAGTAAACAGGGGGCTTCCTACAATGAGCAGTACTTC. Its protein product is CASSKQGASYNEQYF.

The chain recombines TRBV7-2 with TRBJ1-1; possible D gene TRBD1, 5 bases. The V and J ends lost 3 bases and 4 bases respectively, with 12 bases between them. The CDR3 is 14 residues long. Germline V gene data show CDR1 as SGHTA and CDR2 as FQGNSA. CDR3 sequence reads: CASSFSKGSTEAFF. In DNA, the CDR3 is TGTGCCAGCAGCTTTTCAAAGGGGAGCACTGAAGCTTTCTTT.

The rearrangement joins TRBV9 to TRBJ2-1; TRBD2 agrees at 8 bases. The V gene's germline CDR1 is SGDLS and CDR2 YYNGEE. Trimming took 0 bases from V and 15 from J; bases not matched to a gene: 11. This CDR3 spans 14 amino acids. This chain's CDR3 is CASSVGSGVGQTFF. The CDR3 region has the DNA TGTGCCAGCAGCGTAGGTAGCGGGGTGGGCCAGACGTTCTTC.

The V gene is TRBV6-6, the J gene TRBJ2-5, with D unresolved. The CDR3 extends over 13 amino acids. Trimming stripped 5 bases from V and 7 bases from J, with 14 bases between. Germline loops: CDR1 MNHNY, CDR2 SVGAGI (reference sequence). The CDR3 here is CASSRPQWGTQYF. CDR3 in DNA: TGTGCCAGCAGTCGACCACAGTGGGGGACCCAGTACTTC.

The chain is built from TRBV7-2 and TRBJ2-5; 10 bases are shared with TRBD2. V dropped 3 bases and J dropped 3; count of bases not matched to a gene: 16. The CDR3 totals 19 residues. Per the germline V gene, CDR1 is SGHTA and CDR2 is FQGNSA. CDR3 bases: TGTGCCAGCAGCTTGGGCCGCTGGAGGACTAGCGGACGAAAAGAGACCCAGTACTTC. Translation: CASSLGRWRTSGRKETQYF.

The chain combines TRBV20-1 with TRBJ2-5; 8 bases fit TRBD1. Germline lookup yields CDR1 DFQATT and CDR2 SNEGSKA (reference sequence). The junction had 17 bases not matched to a gene; V was cut back by 6 bases and J by 11 bases. The CDR3 contains 14 residues. The CDR3 DNA reads as TGCAGTGCCCAACCCGACAGGGGTGGAACGGAGCAGTACTTC. It translates to CSAQPDRGGTEQYF.

This chain joins TRBV7-2 and TRBJ1-5; tentative D call: TRBD1 (5 bases). The V and J ends lost 2 bases and 11 bases respectively, with 10 bases between them. CDR3 length: 12 residues. Looked up from germline, CDR1 is SGHTA and CDR2 is FQGNSA. The CDR3 nucleotides are TGTGCCAGCAGCTTAATGGGGGGGGCCCAGCATTTT. Translation gives CASSLMGGAQHF.

This clonotype has ten or more counts. This may be a read error: a much more frequent sequence differs by one nucleotide. This chain links TRBV9 with TRBJ2-5; TRBD2 matches at 12 bases. V was pared by 4 bases and J by 11 bases, with 15 bases of the junction left unmatched. The CDR3 is made up of 16 amino acids. Germline V gene lookup returns CDR1 SGDLS and CDR2 YYNGEE. The CDR3 DNA follows: TGTGCCAGCAGCTCCCGGACTAGCGGGGTGGGGAATGAGCAGTACTTC. Encoded protein: CASSSRTSGVGNEQYF.

As for this clonotype: The junction departs from the called germline gene at one end, perhaps through a read error. The chain combines TRBV10-3 with TRBJ1-1; D unclear. Germline CDR1 ENHRY, CDR2 SYGVKD. The CDR3 has 14 residues. The CDR3 region is CAISVGSENIEAFF. The CDR3 coding sequence is TGTGCCATCAGTGTGGGCAGCGAGAACATTGAAGCTTTCTTT.

Only one count was recorded for this clonotype. The chain recombines TRBV20-1 with TRBJ1-2; D is unclear. This CDR3 region has 12 residues. Trimming took off 0 bases at V and 4 bases at J, with 6 bases between the two ends. CDR1 is DFQATT and CDR2 is SNEGSKA in the germline V gene (reference sequence). CDR3 DNA sequence: TGCAGTGCTAGAGAACCGGGCTATGGCTACACCTTC. As protein: CSAREPGYGYTF.

About this clonotype: Compared with germline, one end of the junction differs, possibly owing to a read error. V gene TRBV5-1 combines with J gene TRBJ2-3; D gene unclear. The CDR3 runs to 13 residues. Germline V gene sequence: CDR1 SGHRS, CDR2 YFSETQ. CDR3 region: CASSLEAADTRYF. DNA for the CDR3: TGCGCCAGCAGTCTCGAGGCGGCAGATACGCGGTATTTT.

The rearrangement joins TRBV5-1 to TRBJ2-3; D is perhaps TRBD2 (5 bases). Germline CDR1 is SGHRS and CDR2 is YFSETQ. The V and J ends lost 4 bases and 4 bases respectively, with 16 bases between them. CDR3 length: 15 amino acids. The CDR3 loop reads CASSLIGDGADTQYF. Written as DNA, the CDR3 is TGCGCCAGCAGCCTCATCGGGGATGGAGCAGATACGCAGTATTTT. The full variable domain, completed using reference TRBV5-1 and TRBJ2-3, is KAGVTQTPRYLIKTRGQQVTLSCSPISGHRSVSWYQQTPGQGLQFLFEYFSETQRNKGNFPGRFSGRQFSNSRSEMNVSTLELGDSALYLCASSLIGDGADTQYFGPGTRLTVL.

This clonotype was observed a single time. The chain joins TRBV5-1 to TRBJ1-5; D might be TRBD1 (6 bases). Per germline, CDR1 SGHRS and CDR2 YFSETQ. Trimming shortened V by 0 bases and J by 1 base, and 8 bases separated the two germline ends. This CDR3 has 15 residues. CDR3 in DNA: TGCGCCAGCAGCTTGGCGGGACAAAGCAATCAGCCCCAGCATTTT. It translates to CASSLAGQSNQPQHF.

The CDR3 DNA reads as TGCAGTGCCCCGACAGGGTTTCGTCAAGAGACCCAGTACTTC. Its protein product is CSAPTGFRQETQYF. The V and J genes are TRBV20-1 and TRBJ2-5; 7 positions match TRBD1. CDR1 is DFQATT and CDR2 is SNEGSKA in the germline V gene (reference sequence). This CDR3 region has 14 residues. V dropped 6 bases and J dropped 2; count of bases not matched to a gene: 9.

This chain uses TRBV10-3 with TRBJ2-6, with D uncertain. This CDR3 region has 19 residues. CDR1 is ENHRY, CDR2 SYGVKD, per germline. V was clipped by 0 bases and J by 0 bases, with 15 bases between them. CDR3: CAISESGGPDPSGANVLTF. DNA of the CDR3: TGTGCCATCAGTGAGTCGGGCGGTCCTGACCCCTCTGGGGCCAACGTCCTGACTTTC.

This clonotype appeared once. The gene calls are TRBV28 and TRBJ1-1; a possible D gene is TRBD1 (5 bases). V lost 4 bases and J 6 bases, leaving 15 bases between the germline ends. The germline gives CDR1 MDHEN, CDR2 SYDVKM. The CDR3 is 14 residues long. The CDR3 spells CASSSPHRSPEAFF. As DNA, the CDR3 is TGTGCCAGCAGTTCCCCCCACAGGAGCCCTGAAGCTTTCTTT.

The gene calls are TRBV20-1 and TRBJ2-5; D uncertain. The ends were cut back, 3 bases at V and 5 bases at J, with 16 bases in the middle. CDR3 size: 14 residues. CDR1 and CDR2 (germline): DFQATT, SNEGSKA (reference sequence). The CDR3 spells CSASWVTGYETQYF. CDR3 DNA sequence: TGCAGTGCTAGCTGGGTCACCGGCTATGAGACCCAGTACTTC.

The J gene is TRBJ2-7, the V gene TRBV4-1; 8 nucleotides align to TRBD1. This CDR3 has 16 residues. In germline, CDR1 is MGHRA, CDR2 YSYEKL. V lost 3 bases and J lost 4; bases outside the gene matches: 11. CDR3 sequence reads: CASSHLYTGGRYEQYF. Written as DNA, the CDR3 is TGCGCCAGCAGCCACCTATATACAGGGGGTCGGTACGAGCAGTACTTC.

This clonotype has just a few counts. CDR3: CASSLGTSKTDTQYF. CDR3 coding DNA: TGCGCCAGCAGCTTGGGGACTAGTAAAACAGATACGCAGTATTTT. This chain joins TRBV5-1 and TRBJ2-3; 7 nucleotides agree with TRBD2. This CDR3 is 15 amino acids long. Germline values: CDR1 SGHRS, CDR2 YFSETQ. Trimming took 0 bases from V and 3 from J; bases not matched to a gene: 4.